This T cell receptor (beta chain) was identified during a study of T cells after yellow fever vaccination. The TCR cDNA carried a universal primer site and UMIs from 5'RACE template switching. A single record per CDR3 protein comes from TCRdb applying MiXCR to the 5' RACE reads. The data show around 530,000 distinct CDR3 sequences, around a sixth seen once. Sequenced here: PBMCs, sampled 4 to 5 days after the first yellow fever vaccination. The clonotype was recovered from a man aged 18-30 years who received the YFV17D yellow fever vaccine.

The CDR3 nucleotides are TGTGCCAGCAGCGGAGGGATAGCCTACAATGAGCAGTTCTTC. It translates to CASSGGIAYNEQFF. V and J are TRBV5-6 and TRBJ2-1; the D gene is possibly TRBD2 (6 bases). Deletions cut 4 bases from V and 2 bases from J, with 10 bases between. Germline V gives CDR1 SGHDT, CDR2 YYEEEE. The CDR3 runs to 14 residues.